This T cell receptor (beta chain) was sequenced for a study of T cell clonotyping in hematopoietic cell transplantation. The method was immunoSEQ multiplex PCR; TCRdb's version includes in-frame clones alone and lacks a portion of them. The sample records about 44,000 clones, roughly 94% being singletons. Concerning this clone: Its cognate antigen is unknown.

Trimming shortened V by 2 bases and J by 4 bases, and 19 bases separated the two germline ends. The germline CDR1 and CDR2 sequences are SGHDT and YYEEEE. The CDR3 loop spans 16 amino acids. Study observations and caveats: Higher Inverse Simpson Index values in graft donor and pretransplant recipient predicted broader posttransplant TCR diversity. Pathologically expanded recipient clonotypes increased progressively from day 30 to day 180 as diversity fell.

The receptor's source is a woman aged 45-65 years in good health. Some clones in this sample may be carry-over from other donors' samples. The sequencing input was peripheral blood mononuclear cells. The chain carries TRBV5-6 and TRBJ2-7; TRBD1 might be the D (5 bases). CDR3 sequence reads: CASSFGISRGIYEQYF. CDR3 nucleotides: TGTGCCAGCAGCTTTGGCATATCTAGGGGAATTTACGAGCAGTACTTC.